A selection of T cell receptor beta chains follows, all from one sample in a study of regulatory T cells in long-lasting Graves disease. TCRdb fed the multiplex PCR reads into MiXCR, producing one record per CDR3 protein. The sample lists roughly 300,000 distinct CDR3 sequences, around 20% occurring once. Here the sequenced sample was peripheral blood mononuclear cells (PBMCs), taken when the disease was refractory, from a patient treated with antithyroid drugs. These receptors originate from a female donor with Graves disease. Both conserved end residues are part of each CDR3. Each record gives: D gene, clone size, J gene, V gene, CDR3 protein, CDR3 DNA. D genes are given only for firm matches. For some rows the clone size is stated as once, few or many, or as a class when expanded; others skip it.

TRBD2	many	TRBJ2-5	TRBV9	CASSQGTSGKETQYF	TGTGCCAGCAGCCAAGGGACTAGCGGGAAAGAGACCCAGTACTTC
.	few	TRBJ1-1	TRBV5-1	CASTPQGNTEAFF	TGCGCCAGCACCCCACAGGGGAACACTGAAGCTTTCTTT
TRBD2	few	TRBJ2-7	TRBV7-2	CASSPRDISGRLPYEQYF	TGTGCCAGCAGCCCCCGTGACATTAGCGGGAGGCTTCCCTACGAGCAGTACTTC
.	few	TRBJ1-6	TRBV4-2	CASSQQPQDSPLHF	TGTGCCAGCAGCCAGCAACCCCAAGATTCACCCCTCCACTTT
.	.	TRBJ2-1	TRBV11-3	CASSLGRESSYNEQFF	TGTGCCAGCAGCTTAGGTAGGGAGAGCTCCTACAATGAGCAGTTCTTC
TRBD1	many	TRBJ1-1	TRBV28	CASSSSGTGNTEAFF	TGTGCCAGCAGCTCCTCCGGGACAGGGAACACTGAAGCTTTCTTT
.	.	TRBJ1-1	TRBV4-1	CASSPRWRDTEAFF	TGCGCCAGCAGCCCTCGCTGGCGGGACACTGAAGCTTTCTTT
.	many	TRBJ1-5	TRBV28	CASSLSTASQPQHF	TGTGCCAGCAGTTTAAGCACAGCCAGTCAGCCCCAGCATTTT
.	many	TRBJ1-5	TRBV20-1	CSARDRIRWAQPQHF	TGCAGTGCTAGAGATCGTATCAGGTGGGCCCAGCCCCAGCATTTT
.	many	TRBJ2-5	TRBV28	CASSSLLAWAQETQYF	TGTGCCAGCAGTTCCTTACTAGCCTGGGCGCAAGAGACCCAGTACTTC
.	few	TRBJ2-7	TRBV7-9	CASSLGGTSPGGAYEQYF	TGTGCCAGCAGCTTAGGCGGGACTTCCCCCGGAGGGGCCTACGAGCAGTACTTC
TRBD1	.	TRBJ1-2	TRBV19	CASTLQHPSGTASDNYGYTF	TGTGCCAGTACCCTTCAACACCCCTCCGGGACAGCGAGCGATAACTATGGCTACACCTTC
.	.	TRBJ2-2	TRBV5-1	CASSPGDRITGELFF	TGCGCCAGCAGCCCGGGGGACCGAATCACCGGGGAGCTGTTTTTT
.	.	TRBJ2-1	TRBV20-1	CSARSPAKRGEQFF	TGCAGTGCTAGAAGCCCAGCGAAACGGGGTGAGCAGTTCTTC
TRBD2	few	TRBJ2-3	TRBV15	CATSTSWTSGADTQYF	TGTGCCACCAGCACATCATGGACTAGCGGGGCAGATACGCAGTATTTT
TRBD2	few	TRBJ2-5	TRBV20-1	CSARKLAGASETQYF	TGCAGTGCTAGAAAGCTAGCGGGAGCTTCAGAGACCCAGTACTTC
TRBD1	many	TRBJ1-2	TRBV6-1	CASSKGQGYGYTF	TGTGCCAGCAGCAAGGGACAGGGCTATGGCTACACCTTC
.	few	TRBJ2-7	TRBV3-1	CASSQVQGASYEQYF	TGTGCCAGCAGCCAAGTTCAAGGGGCCTCCTACGAGCAGTACTTC
.	many	TRBJ1-1	TRBV29-1	CSVVVNTEAFF	TGCAGCGTTGTGGTGAACACTGAAGCTTTCTTT
TRBD1	.	TRBJ1-6	TRBV6-1	CASSERTQGDSPLHF	TGTGCCAGCAGTGAACGAACCCAGGGGGATTCACCCCTCCACTTT
TRBD2	many	TRBJ2-5	TRBV6-5	CASSYWREGRKETQYF	TGTGCCAGCAGTTACTGGCGGGAGGGCCGGAAAGAGACCCAGTACTTC
TRBD2	.	TRBJ2-7	TRBV20-1	CSAPKGGSSRHEQYF	TGCAGTGCGCCTAAGGGCGGGAGCAGTCGGCACGAGCAGTACTTC
TRBD2	many	TRBJ2-5	TRBV9	CASSPSGLAGGEETQYF	TGTGCCAGCAGCCCATCCGGGCTAGCGGGAGGGGAAGAGACCCAGTACTTC
TRBD1	many	TRBJ2-7	TRBV11-1	CASSLVGTVGYEQYF	TGTGCCAGCAGCTTAGTTGGGACAGTTGGGTACGAGCAGTACTTC
TRBD1	few	TRBJ1-2	TRBV7-8	CASSHQGAGGYTF	TGTGCCAGCAGCCATCAGGGGGCAGGTGGCTACACCTTC
.	.	TRBJ2-7	TRBV4-3	CASSQWRTYEQYF	TGCGCCAGCAGCCAATGGCGGACCTACGAGCAGTACTTC
.	.	TRBJ1-2	TRBV19	CASSIGSYDFYGYTF	TGTGCCAGTAGTATCGGGTCGTACGACTTCTATGGCTACACCTTC
.	.	TRBJ2-2	TRBV7-6	CASSLLGQSGELFF	TGTGCCAGCAGCCTACTTGGACAGTCCGGGGAGCTGTTTTTT
TRBD1	few	TRBJ2-7	TRBV4-1	CASSRDRAVEQYF	TGCGCCAGCAGCCGGGACAGGGCGGTCGAGCAGTACTTC
TRBD1	many	TRBJ2-7	TRBV20-1	CSGSGTGGWYEQYF	TGCAGTGGTTCCGGGACAGGGGGCTGGTACGAGCAGTACTTC
.	many	TRBJ1-1	TRBV6-1	CASSEAPEMNTEAFF	TGTGCCAGCAGTGAAGCGCCCGAGATGAACACTGAAGCTTTCTTT
.	many	TRBJ2-1	TRBV7-2	CASSPRRDSLNEQFF	TGTGCCAGCAGCCCCCGACGAGATAGCCTCAATGAGCAGTTCTTC
.	.	TRBJ2-7	TRBV14	CASSQVRDEQYF	TGTGCCAGCAGCCAAGTTCGGGACGAGCAGTACTTC
.	.	TRBJ2-1	TRBV11-1	CASSHWTDRTNEQFF	TGTGCCAGCAGTCATTGGACGGACCGAACCAATGAGCAGTTCTTC
TRBD1	many	TRBJ2-7	TRBV6-1	CASSAGQDIYEQYF	TGTGCCAGCAGCGCGGGACAGGACATCTACGAGCAGTACTTC
.	few	TRBJ1-2	TRBV30	CAWPGRGGYTF	TGTGCCTGGCCGGGCAGAGGAGGCTACACCTTC
TRBD2	many	TRBJ2-1	TRBV11-2	CASSFSSGEQFF	TGTGCCAGCAGCTTTTCTAGCGGCGAGCAGTTCTTC